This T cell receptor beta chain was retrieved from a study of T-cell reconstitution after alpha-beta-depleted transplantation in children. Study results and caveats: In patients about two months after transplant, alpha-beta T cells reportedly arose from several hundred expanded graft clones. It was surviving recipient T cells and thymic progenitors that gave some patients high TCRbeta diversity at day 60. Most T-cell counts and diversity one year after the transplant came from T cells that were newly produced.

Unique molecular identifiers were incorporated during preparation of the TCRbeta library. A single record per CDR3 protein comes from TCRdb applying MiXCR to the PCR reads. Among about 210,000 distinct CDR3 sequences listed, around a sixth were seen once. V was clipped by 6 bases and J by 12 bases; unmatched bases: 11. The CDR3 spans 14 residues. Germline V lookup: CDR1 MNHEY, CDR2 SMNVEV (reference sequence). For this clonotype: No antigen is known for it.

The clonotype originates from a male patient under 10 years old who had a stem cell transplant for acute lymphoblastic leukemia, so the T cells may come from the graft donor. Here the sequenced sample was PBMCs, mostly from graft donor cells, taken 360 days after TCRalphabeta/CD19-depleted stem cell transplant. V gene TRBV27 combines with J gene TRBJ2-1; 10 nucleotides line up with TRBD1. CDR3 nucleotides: TGTGCCAGCAGACACCGGGACAGGGGATTGTCGCAGTTCTTC. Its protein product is CASRHRDRGLSQFF.